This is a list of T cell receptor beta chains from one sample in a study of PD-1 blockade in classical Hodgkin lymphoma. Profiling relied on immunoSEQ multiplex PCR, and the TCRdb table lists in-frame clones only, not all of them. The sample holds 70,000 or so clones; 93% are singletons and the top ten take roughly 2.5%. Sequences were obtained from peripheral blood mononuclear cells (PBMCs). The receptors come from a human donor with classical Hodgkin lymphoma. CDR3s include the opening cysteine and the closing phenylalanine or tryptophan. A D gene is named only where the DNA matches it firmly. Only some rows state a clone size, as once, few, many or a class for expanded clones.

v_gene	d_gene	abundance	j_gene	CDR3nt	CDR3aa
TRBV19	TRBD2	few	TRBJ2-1	TGTGCCAGTAGTATAGATCTATCCGGGGGAGGGCCTCGGGAGCAGTTCTTC	CASSIDLSGGGPREQFF
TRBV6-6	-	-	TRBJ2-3	TGTGCCAGCAGTCACAGGGCTCCTCGCACAGATACGCAGTATTTT	CASSHRAPRTDTQYF
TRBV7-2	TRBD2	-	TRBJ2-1	TGTGCCAGCAGCGGGACTAGCGGTTCCTACAATGAGCAGTTCTTC	CASSGTSGSYNEQFF
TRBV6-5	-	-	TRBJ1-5	TGTGCCAGCAGACTGACCTATGATAGCAATCAGCCCCAGCATTTT	CASRLTYDSNQPQHF
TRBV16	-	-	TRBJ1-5	TGTGCCAGCAGCCAATCGTGGGCTTATAGCAATCAGCCCCAGCATTTT	CASSQSWAYSNQPQHF
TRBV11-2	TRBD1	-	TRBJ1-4	TGTGCCAGCAGCTTACTCCGGGACAGGGGGCGCGGAAAACTGTTTTTT	CASSLLRDRGRGKLFF
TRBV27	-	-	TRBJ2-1	TGTGCCAGCAGTTTACCAGTTCCAGGCTACAATGAGCAGTTCTTC	CASSLPVPGYNEQFF
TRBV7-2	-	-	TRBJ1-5	TGTGCCAGCAGCGTAGGGACTGGAAGTTCAGGGCCCCAGCATTTT	CASSVGTGSSGPQHF
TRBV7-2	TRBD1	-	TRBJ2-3	TGTGCCAGCAACTTACAGGGGCGAGTCACAGATACGCAGTATTTT	CASNLQGRVTDTQYF
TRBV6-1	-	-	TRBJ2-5	TGTGCCAGCAGTGGTAACAGGGCAGGACAAGAGACCCAGTACTTC	CASSGNRAGQETQYF
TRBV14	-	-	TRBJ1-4	TGTGCCAGCAGCCGGGAAGCGGGACATTCTAATGAAAAACTGTTTTTT	CASSREAGHSNEKLFF
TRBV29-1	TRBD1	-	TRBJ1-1	TGCAGCGTTGAATTAACCGGGACAGGGAGGGCGAACACTGAAGCTTTCTTT	CSVELTGTGRANTEAFF
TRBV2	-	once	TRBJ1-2	TGTGCCAGCAGTGAGTCGGGTTTAGGAGCTAACTATGGCTACACCTTC	CASSESGLGANYGYTF
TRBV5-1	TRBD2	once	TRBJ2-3	TGCGCCAGCAGCTTGGCCGGGACTAGGGATACGCAGTATTTT	CASSLAGTRDTQYF
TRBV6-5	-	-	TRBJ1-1	TGTGCCAGCAGTCTGGCGGTCGTCGGGACTGCTGAAGCTTTCTTT	CASSLAVVGTAEAFF
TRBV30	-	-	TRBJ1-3	TGTGCCTGGAGTGTAACAACTGGATCGCGGTCCACCATATATTTT	CAWSVTTGSRSTIYF
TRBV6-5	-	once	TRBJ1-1	TGTGCCAGCAGTTACCCGTTTGCTGAAGCTTTCTTT	CASSYPFAEAFF
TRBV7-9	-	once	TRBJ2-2	TGTGCCAGCAGCACCCCTAGTCGGGGGACCGGGGAGCTGTTTTTT	CASSTPSRGTGELFF
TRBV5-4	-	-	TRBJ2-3	TGTGCCAGCAGCACCGCCCGGGACCGGGCCCTGACAGATACGCAGTATTTT	CASSTARDRALTDTQYF
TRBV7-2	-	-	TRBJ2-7	TGTGCCAGCAGCTTAGAAAGATCGGGCGGCGAGCAGTACTTC	CASSLERSGGEQYF
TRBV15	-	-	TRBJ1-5	TGTGCCACCAGCAGAGATCCGGGGTACAATCAGCCCCAGCATTTT	CATSRDPGYNQPQHF
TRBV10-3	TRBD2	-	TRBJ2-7	TGTGCCATCAGTATACTAGGTGGGAGCAGCGGGAGGGTAGACGAGCAGTACTTC	CAISILGGSSGRVDEQYF
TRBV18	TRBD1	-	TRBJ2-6	TGTGCCAGCTCACCCGCCGACAGGGGAGGCTCTGGGGCCAACGTCCTGACTTTC	CASSPADRGGSGANVLTF
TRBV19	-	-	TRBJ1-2	TGTGCCAGTAGTATAGTGGGCAGAGTAAACTATGGCTACACCTTC	CASSIVGRVNYGYTF
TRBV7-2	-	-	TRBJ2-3	TGTGCCAGCAGCGAGGACTTACAACGGGGCACAGATACGCAGTATTTT	CASSEDLQRGTDTQYF
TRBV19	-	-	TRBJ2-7	TGTGCCAGTAGCTGGTTCGGGACGGACTCCTACGAGCAGTACTTC	CASSWFGTDSYEQYF